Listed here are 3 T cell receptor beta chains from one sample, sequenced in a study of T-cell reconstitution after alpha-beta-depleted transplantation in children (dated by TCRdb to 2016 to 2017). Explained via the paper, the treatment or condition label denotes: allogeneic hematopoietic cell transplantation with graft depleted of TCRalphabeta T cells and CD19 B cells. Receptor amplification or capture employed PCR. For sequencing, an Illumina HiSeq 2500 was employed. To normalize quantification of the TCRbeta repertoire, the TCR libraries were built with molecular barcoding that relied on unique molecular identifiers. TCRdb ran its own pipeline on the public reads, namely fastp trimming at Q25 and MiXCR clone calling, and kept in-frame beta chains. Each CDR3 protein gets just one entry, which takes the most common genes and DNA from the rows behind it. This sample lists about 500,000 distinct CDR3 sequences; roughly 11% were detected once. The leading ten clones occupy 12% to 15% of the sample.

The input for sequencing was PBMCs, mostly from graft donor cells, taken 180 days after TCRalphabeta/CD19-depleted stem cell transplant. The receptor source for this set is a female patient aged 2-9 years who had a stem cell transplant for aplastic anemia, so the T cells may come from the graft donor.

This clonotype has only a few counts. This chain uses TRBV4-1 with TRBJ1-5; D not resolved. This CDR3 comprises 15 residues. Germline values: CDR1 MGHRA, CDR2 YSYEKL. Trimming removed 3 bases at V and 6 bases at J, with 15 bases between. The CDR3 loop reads CASSQEGNPGQPQHF. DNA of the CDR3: TGCGCCAGCAGCCAGGAAGGGAACCCAGGTCAGCCCCAGCATTTT.

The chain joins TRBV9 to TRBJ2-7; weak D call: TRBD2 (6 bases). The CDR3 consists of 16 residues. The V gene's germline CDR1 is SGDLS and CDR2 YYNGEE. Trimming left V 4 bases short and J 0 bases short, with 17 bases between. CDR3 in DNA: TGTGCCAGCAGCCCCACGGGGACTGCTCCCTCCTACGAGCAGTACTTC. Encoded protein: CASSPTGTAPSYEQYF.

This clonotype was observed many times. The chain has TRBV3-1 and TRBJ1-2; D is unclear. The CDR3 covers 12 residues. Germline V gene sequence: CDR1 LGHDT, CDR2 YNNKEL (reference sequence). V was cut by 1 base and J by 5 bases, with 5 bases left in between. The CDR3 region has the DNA TGTGCCAGCAGCCAAGGAGGGTATGGCTACACCTTC. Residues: CASSQGGYGYTF. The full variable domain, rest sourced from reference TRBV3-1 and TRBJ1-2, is DTAVSQTPKYLVTQMGNDKSIKCEQNLGHDTMYWYKQDSKKFLKIMFSYNNKELIINETVPNRFSPKSPDKAHLNLHINSLELGDSAVYFCASSQGGYGYTFGSGTRLTVV.